Listed below are T cell receptor beta chains from one sample, sequenced in a study of Ad26.COV2.S vaccination and SARS-CoV-2 variants. Generated by immunoSEQ multiplex PCR, the TCRdb table keeps only in-frame clones and is missing some. This table holds roughly 700,000 clones, around 90% found once. This specimen was peripheral blood, taken in a trial of Ad26.COV2.S vaccine versus placebo. These receptors were collected from a person between 18 and 65 years old who received the Ad26.COV2.S COVID-19 vaccine or a placebo. Both conserved end residues are part of each CDR3. Each record gives: CDR3 protein, J gene, V gene.

CDR3 protein: CATSDSDGTQYF
J gene: TRBJ2-3
V gene: TRBV24-1

CDR3 protein: CASNPTAPVYEQYF
J gene: TRBJ2-7
V gene: TRBV6-5

CDR3 protein: CASSLGQEVDTQYF
J gene: TRBJ2-3
V gene: TRBV5-1

CDR3 protein: CASSLEGTGKLAPFF
J gene: TRBJ1-4
V gene: TRBV5-5

CDR3 protein: CASSYSRTAVYEQYF
J gene: TRBJ2-7
V gene: TRBV6-5

CDR3 protein: CASMGSGYTF
J gene: TRBJ1-2
V gene: TRBV30

CDR3 protein: CASSSGVSTEAFF
J gene: TRBJ1-1
V gene: TRBV6-5

CDR3 protein: CASSSQGNNQPQHF
J gene: TRBJ1-5
V gene: TRBV18

CDR3 protein: CASSQGPSGQETQYF
J gene: TRBJ2-5
V gene: TRBV4-2

CDR3 protein: CASSYSSGGADTQYF
J gene: TRBJ2-3
V gene: TRBV4-3

CDR3 protein: CARTGSGQETQYF
J gene: TRBJ2-5
V gene: TRBV2

CDR3 protein: CASSLRAYNEQFF
J gene: TRBJ2-1
V gene: TRBV13

CDR3 protein: CASSYSSRDTDTQYF
J gene: TRBJ2-3
V gene: TRBV6-5

CDR3 protein: CATSQGGAQPQHF
J gene: TRBJ1-5
V gene: TRBV24-1

CDR3 protein: CASSPGMEQYF
J gene: TRBJ2-7
V gene: TRBV11-2

CDR3 protein: CAISPDGYQPQHF
J gene: TRBJ1-5
V gene: TRBV10-3

CDR3 protein: CASSPGVWGRQPQHF
J gene: TRBJ1-5
V gene: TRBV18

CDR3 protein: CASSSGNYGYTF
J gene: TRBJ1-2
V gene: TRBV5-6

CDR3 protein: CASSWTSGSYQETQYF
J gene: TRBJ2-5
V gene: TRBV6-6

CDR3 protein: CASSRGFLEQYF
J gene: TRBJ2-7
V gene: TRBV5-6

CDR3 protein: CASSLRQGTDTQYF
J gene: TRBJ2-3
V gene: TRBV19

CDR3 protein: CATSDSPQGGYGYTF
J gene: TRBJ1-2
V gene: TRBV24-1

CDR3 protein: CASSPRSYYEQYF
J gene: TRBJ2-7
V gene: TRBV7-9

CDR3 protein: CASSLDSNTGELFF
J gene: TRBJ2-2
V gene: TRBV7-2

CDR3 protein: CAWSPDPAGNTIYF
J gene: TRBJ1-3
V gene: TRBV30

CDR3 protein: CAWSVTEDSQETQYF
J gene: TRBJ2-5
V gene: TRBV30

CDR3 protein: CASSVAAGQGYNEQFF
J gene: TRBJ2-1
V gene: TRBV9